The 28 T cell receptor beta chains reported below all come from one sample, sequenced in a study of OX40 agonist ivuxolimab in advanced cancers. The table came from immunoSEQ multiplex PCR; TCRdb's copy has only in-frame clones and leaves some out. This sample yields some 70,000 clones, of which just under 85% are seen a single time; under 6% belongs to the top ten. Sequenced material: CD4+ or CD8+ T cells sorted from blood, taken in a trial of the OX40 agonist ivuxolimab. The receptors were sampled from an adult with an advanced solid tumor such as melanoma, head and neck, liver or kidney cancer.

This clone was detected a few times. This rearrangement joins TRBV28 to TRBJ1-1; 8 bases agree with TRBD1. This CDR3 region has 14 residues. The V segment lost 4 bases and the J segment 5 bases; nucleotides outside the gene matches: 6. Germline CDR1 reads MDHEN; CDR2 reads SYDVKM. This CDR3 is CASSSQGEGTEAFF. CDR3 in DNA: TGTGCCAGCAGTTCACAGGGGGAGGGGACTGAAGCTTTCTTT.

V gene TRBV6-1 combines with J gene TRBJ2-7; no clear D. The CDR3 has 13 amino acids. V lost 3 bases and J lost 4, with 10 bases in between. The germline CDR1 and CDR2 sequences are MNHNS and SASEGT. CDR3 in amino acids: CASSDLRNYEQYV. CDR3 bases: TGTGCCAGCAGTGATCTAAGGAATTACGAGCAGTACGTC.

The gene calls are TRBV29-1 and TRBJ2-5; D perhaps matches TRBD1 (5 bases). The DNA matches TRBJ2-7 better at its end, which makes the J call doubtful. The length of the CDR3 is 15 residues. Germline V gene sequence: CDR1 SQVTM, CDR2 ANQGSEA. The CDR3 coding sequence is TGCAGCGTTGAAACAACAACAGGCGGCCCCTACGAGCAGTACTTC. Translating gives CSVETTTGGPYEQYF.

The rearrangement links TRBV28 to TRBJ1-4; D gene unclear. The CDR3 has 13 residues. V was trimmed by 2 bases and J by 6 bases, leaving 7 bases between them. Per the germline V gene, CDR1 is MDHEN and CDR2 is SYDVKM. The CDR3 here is CASSLAGDEKLFF. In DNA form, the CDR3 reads TGTGCCAGCAGTTTAGCGGGCGATGAAAAACTGTTTTTT.

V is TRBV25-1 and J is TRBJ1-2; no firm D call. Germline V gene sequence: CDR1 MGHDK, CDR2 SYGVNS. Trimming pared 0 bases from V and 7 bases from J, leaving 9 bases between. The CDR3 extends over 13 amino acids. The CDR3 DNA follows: TGTGCCAGCAGTGAATATTTCCGCGGTGGCTACACCTTC. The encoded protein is CASSEYFRGGYTF.

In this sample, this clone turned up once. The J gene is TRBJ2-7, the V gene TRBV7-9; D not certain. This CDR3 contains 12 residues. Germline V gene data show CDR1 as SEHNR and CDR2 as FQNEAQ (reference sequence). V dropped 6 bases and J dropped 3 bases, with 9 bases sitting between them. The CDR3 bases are TGTGCCAGCAGACTGGACGGCTACGAGCAGTACTTC. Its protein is CASRLDGYEQYF.

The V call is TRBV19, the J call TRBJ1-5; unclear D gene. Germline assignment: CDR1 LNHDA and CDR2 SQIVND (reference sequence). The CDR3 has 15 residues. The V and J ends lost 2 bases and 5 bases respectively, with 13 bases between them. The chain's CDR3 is CASSISIGSYQPQHF. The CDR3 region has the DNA TGTGCCAGTAGTATAAGTATTGGGTCTTATCAGCCCCAGCATTTT.

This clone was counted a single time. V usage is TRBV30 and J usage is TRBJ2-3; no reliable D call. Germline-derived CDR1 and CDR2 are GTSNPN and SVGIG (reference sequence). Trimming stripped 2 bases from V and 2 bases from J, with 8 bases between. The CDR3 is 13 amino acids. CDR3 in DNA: TGTGCCTGGAGTTTCGGGTCCACAGATACGCAGTATTTT. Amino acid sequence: CAWSFGSTDTQYF.

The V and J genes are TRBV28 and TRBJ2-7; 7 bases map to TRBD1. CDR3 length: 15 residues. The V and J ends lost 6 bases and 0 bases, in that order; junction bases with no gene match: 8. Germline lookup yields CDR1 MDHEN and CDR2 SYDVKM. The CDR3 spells CASSFDRDPSYEQYF. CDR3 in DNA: TGTGCCAGCAGCTTTGACAGGGATCCCTCCTACGAGCAGTACTTC.

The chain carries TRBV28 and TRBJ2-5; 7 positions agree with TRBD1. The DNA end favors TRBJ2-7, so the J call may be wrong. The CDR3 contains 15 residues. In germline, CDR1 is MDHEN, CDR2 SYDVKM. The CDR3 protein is CASSLATGHPYEQYF. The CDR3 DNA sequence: TGTGCCAGCAGTTTAGCGACAGGGCACCCCTACGAGCAGTACTTC.

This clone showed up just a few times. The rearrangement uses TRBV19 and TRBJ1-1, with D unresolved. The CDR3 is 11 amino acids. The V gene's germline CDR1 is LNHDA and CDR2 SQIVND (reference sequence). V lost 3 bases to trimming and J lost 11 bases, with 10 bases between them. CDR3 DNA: TGTGCCAGTAGTATTGGATCGGGGGCTTTCTTT. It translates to CASSIGSGAFF.

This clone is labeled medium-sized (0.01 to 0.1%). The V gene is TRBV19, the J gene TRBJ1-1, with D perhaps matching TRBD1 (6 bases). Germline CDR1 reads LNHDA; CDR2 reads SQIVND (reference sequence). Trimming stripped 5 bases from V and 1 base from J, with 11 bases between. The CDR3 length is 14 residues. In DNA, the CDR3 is TGTGCCAGTAGTCCTGGGACAAGGAACACTGAAGCTTTCTTT. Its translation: CASSPGTRNTEAFF.

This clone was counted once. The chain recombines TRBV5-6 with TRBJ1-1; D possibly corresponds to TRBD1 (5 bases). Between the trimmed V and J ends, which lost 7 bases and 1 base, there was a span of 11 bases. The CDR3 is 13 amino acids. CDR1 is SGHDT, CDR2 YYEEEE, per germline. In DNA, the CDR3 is TGTGCCAGCTCCTTGACAGAGAACACTGAAGCTTTCTTT. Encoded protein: CASSLTENTEAFF.

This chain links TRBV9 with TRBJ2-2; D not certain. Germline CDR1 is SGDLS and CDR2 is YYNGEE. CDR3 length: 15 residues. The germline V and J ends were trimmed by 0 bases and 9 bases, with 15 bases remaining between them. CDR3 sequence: CASSVALGRGRELFF. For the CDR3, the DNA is TGTGCCAGCAGCGTAGCCCTGGGTCGCGGCCGGGAGCTGTTTTTT.

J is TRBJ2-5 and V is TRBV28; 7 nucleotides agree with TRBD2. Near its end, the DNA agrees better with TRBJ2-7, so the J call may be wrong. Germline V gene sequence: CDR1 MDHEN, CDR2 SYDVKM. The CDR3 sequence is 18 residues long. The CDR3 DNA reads TGTGCCAGCAGTTTATTTGGGCGTGTGGGAGGGAGCTCCTACGAGCAGTACTTC. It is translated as CASSLFGRVGGSSYEQYF.

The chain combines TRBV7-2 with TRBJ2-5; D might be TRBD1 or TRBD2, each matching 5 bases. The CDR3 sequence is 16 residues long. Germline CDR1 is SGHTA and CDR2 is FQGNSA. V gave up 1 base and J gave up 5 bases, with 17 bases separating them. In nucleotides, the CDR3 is TGTGCCAGCAGCTTAGGGGAGACAGTTCGGTGGGAGACCCAGTACTTC. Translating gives CASSLGETVRWETQYF. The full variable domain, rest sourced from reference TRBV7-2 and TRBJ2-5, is GAGVSQSPSNKVTEKGKDVELRCDPISGHTALYWYRQSLGQGLEFLIYFQGNSAPDKSGLPSDRFSAERTGGSVSTLTIQRTQQEDSAVYLCASSLGETVRWETQYFGPGTRLLVL.

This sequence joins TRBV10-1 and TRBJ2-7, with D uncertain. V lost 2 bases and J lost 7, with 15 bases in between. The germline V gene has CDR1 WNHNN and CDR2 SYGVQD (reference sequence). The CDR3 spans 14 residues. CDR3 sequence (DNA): TGCGCCAGCAGTGAGAAAGAACAAGATCATGAGCAGTACTTC. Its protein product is CASSEKEQDHEQYF.

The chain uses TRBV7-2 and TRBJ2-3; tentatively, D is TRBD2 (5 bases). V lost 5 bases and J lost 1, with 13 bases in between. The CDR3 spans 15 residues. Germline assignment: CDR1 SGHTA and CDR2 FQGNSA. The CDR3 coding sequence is TGTGCCAGCAGCCCTAGACGTAGCGGCACAGATACGCAGTATTTT. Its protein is CASSPRRSGTDTQYF.

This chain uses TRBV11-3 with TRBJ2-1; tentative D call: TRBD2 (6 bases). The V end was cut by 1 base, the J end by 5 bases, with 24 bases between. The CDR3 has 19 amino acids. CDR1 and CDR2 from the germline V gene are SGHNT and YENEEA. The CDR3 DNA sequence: TGTGCCAGCAGCTTAGTCCCCGACATGAGGGCGGGGAAGCACAATGAGCAGTTCTTC. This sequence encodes CASSLVPDMRAGKHNEQFF.

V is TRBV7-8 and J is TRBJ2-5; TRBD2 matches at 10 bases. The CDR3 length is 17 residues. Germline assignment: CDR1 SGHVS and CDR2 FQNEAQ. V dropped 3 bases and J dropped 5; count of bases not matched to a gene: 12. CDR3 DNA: TGTGCCAGCAGCTTCGGTCGAGCGGGGGGGCTGCGGGAGACCCAGTACTTC. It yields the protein CASSFGRAGGLRETQYF.

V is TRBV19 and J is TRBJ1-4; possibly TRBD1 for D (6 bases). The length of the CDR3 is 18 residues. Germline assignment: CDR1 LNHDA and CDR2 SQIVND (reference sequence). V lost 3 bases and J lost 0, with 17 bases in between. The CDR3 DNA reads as TGTGCCAGTAGTATCGTGGGACACCTCGTTGCAACTAATGAAAAACTGTTTTTT. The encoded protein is CASSIVGHLVATNEKLFF.

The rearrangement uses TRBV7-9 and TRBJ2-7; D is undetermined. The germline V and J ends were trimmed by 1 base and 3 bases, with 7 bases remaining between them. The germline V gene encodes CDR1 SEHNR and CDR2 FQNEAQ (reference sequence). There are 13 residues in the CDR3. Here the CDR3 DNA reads TGTGCCAGCAGCTTAGGTGCTTTCTACGAGCAGTACGTC. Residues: CASSLGAFYEQYV.

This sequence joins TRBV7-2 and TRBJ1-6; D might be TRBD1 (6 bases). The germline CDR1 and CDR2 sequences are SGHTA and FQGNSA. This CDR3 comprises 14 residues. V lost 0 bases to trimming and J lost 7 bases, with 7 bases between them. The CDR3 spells CASSLAGGNSPLHF. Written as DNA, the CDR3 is TGTGCCAGCAGCTTAGCAGGGGGGAATTCACCCCTCCACTTT.

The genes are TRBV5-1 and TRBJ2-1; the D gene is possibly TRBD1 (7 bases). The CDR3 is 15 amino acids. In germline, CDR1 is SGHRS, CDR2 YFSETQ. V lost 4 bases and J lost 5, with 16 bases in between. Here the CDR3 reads CASSPEGTAHNEQFF. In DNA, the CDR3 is TGCGCCAGCAGCCCGGAGGGGACAGCCCACAATGAGCAGTTCTTC.

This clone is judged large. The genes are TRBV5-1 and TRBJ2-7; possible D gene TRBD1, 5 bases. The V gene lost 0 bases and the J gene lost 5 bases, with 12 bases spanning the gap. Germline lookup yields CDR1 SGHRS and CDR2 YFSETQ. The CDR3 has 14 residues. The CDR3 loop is CASSLEQGSDEQYV. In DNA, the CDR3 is TGCGCCAGCAGCTTGGAGCAGGGCAGCGACGAGCAGTACGTC.

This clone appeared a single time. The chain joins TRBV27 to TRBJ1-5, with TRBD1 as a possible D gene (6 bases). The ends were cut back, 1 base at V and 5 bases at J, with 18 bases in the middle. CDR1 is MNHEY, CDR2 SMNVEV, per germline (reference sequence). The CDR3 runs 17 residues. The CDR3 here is CASSLFGGARGYQPQHF. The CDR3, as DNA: TGTGCCAGCAGTTTATTCGGTGGGGCCAGGGGTTATCAGCCCCAGCATTTT.

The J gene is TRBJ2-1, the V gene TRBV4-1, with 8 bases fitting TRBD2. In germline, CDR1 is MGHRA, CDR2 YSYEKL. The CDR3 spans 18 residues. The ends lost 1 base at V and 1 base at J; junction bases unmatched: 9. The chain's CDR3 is CASSQVEVTSASYNEQFF. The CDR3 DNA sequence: TGCGCCAGCAGCCAAGTCGAGGTGACTAGCGCTTCCTACAATGAGCAGTTCTTC.

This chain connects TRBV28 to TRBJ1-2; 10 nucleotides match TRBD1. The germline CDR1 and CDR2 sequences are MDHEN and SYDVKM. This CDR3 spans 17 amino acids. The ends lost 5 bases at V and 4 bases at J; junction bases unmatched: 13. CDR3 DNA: TGTGCCAGCAGTGACCTCCGACAGGGGGCGGGGGTCTATGGCTACACCTTC. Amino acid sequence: CASSDLRQGAGVYGYTF.